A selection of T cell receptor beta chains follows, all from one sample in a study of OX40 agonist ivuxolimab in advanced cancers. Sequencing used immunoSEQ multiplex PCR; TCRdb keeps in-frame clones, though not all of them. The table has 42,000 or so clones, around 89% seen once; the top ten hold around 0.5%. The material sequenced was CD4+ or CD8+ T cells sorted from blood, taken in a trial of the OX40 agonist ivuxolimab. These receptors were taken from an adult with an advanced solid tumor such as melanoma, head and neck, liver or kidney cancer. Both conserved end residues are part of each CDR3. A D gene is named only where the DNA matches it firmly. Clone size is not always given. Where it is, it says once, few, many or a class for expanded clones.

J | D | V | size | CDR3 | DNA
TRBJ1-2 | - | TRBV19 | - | CASSVNRGPDGYTF | TGTGCCAGTAGTGTCAACCGGGGGCCGGATGGCTACACCTTC
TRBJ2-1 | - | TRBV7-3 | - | CASSSPTDSYNEQFF | TGTGCCAGCAGTTCCCCCACGGACTCCTACAATGAGCAGTTCTTC
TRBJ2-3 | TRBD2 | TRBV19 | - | CASSPLAGGQYF | TGTGCCAGTAGTCCTCTAGCGGGGGGGCAGTATTTT
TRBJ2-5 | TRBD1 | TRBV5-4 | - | CASSRQGAGKTQYF | TGTGCCAGCAGCCGACAGGGGGCCGGGAAGACCCAGTACTTC
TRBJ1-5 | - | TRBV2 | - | CASRPDKGPQHF | TGTGCCAGCAGACCAGATAAGGGGCCCCAGCATTTT
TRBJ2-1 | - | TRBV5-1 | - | CASSALDSDNEQFF | TGCGCCAGCAGCGCCTTGGACAGCGACAATGAGCAGTTCTTC
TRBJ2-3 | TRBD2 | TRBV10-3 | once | CAISLSGTSGGDTQYF | TGTGCCATCAGTCTTTCTGGGACTAGCGGGGGGGATACGCAGTATTTT
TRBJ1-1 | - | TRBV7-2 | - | CASSRVGTEAFF | TGTGCCAGCAGCCGGGTCGGCACTGAAGCTTTCTTT
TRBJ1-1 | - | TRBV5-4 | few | CASSSPNTEAFF | TGTGCCAGCAGCTCACCGAACACTGAAGCTTTCTTT
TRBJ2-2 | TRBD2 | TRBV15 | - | CATSRGGGENTGELFF | TGTGCCACCAGCAGGGGCGGGGGTGAGAACACCGGGGAGCTGTTTTTT
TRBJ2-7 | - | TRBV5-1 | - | CASSRPADSGEQYF | TGCGCCAGCAGTCGACCGGCGGATAGCGGAGAGCAGTACTTC
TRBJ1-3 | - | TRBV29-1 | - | CSVRVGGENTIYF | TGCAGCGTTCGGGTGGGGGGCGAAAACACCATATATTTT
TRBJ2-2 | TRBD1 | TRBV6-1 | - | CAGGQGNTGELFF | TGTGCCGGGGGACAGGGGAACACCGGGGAGCTGTTTTTT
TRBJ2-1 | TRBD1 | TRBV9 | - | CASSVVQQGAYNEQFF | TGTGCCAGCAGCGTAGTGCAGCAGGGGGCCTACAATGAGCAGTTCTTC
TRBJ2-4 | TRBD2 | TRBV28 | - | CASSNYRTSGGAFKNIQYF | TGTGCCAGCAGCAACTACAGGACTAGCGGGGGGGCATTCAAAAACATTCAGTACTTC
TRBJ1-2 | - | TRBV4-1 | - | CASSTPGGLWGYTF | TGCGCCAGCAGCACCCCGGGGGGATTGTGGGGCTACACCTTC
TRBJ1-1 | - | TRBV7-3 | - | CASSRGSSTEAFF | TGTGCCAGCAGCCGCGGGAGCAGCACTGAAGCTTTCTTT
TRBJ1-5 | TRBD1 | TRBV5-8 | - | CASSSGTGLQPQHF | TGTGCCAGCAGCTCAGGGACAGGGCTTCAGCCCCAGCATTTT
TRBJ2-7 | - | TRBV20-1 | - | CSARTTYEQYF | TGCAGTGCTCGTACCACCTACGAGCAGTACTTC
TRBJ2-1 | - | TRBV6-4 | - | CASSADRQPYNEQFF | TGTGCCAGCAGCGCAGACAGGCAGCCATACAATGAGCAGTTCTTC
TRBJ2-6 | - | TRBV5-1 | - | CASSLGGSGANVLTF | TGCGCCAGCAGCTTGGGAGGATCTGGGGCCAACGTCCTGACTTTC
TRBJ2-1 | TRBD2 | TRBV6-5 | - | CASSYIMGLARDEQFF | TGTGCCAGCAGTTACATAATGGGACTAGCGCGGGATGAGCAGTTCTTC
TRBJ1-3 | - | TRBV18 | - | CASSPGSGGDTIYF | TGTGCCAGCTCACCAGGGAGTGGAGGAGACACCATATATTTT
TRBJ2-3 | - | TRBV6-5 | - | CATQRAGTDTQYF | TGTGCCACCCAAAGGGCGGGCACAGATACGCAGTATTTT